Described below is a single TCR beta chain sequence and its context. Its antigen remains unknown. The sample is drawn from a study of blood T cells in healthy people across ages. Study-level information: Template-switching capture recovered about one barcoded beta molecule per two T cells. General study findings and limits: With age, beta diversity per million T cells declined roughly linearly, significantly by approximately 40.

Primed by a sample-barcoded 5' primer and a J-beta primer mix, a second PCR proceeded for about 7 to 12 cycles. TCRdb passed the 5' RACE reads through MiXCR, listing each CDR3 protein once. The sample comprises 1 million or so distinct CDR3 sequences, less than 50% of which are singletons, and around 18% rests with the top ten. The CDR3 is made up of 16 amino acids. The germline CDR1 and CDR2 sequences are LNHNV and YYDKDF (reference sequence). Trimming at V came to 5 bases and at J to 3 bases, leaving 9 bases not matched to a gene. The chain recombines TRBV15 with TRBJ1-5; 8 bases are shared with TRBD1. The specimen was blood. The source of this sequence is a woman between 55 and 75 years old in good health. The CDR3 nucleotides are TGTGCCACCAGCCCCGGGACAGGAGGTCCCAATCAGCCCCAGCATTTT. This gives the protein CATSPGTGGPNQPQHF.